The 31 T cell receptor beta chains below come from one sample, sequenced in a study of CD8 T cells in Susac syndrome. RNA amounts of roughly 0.45 to 1 ug underwent reverse transcription with random hexamers. TCRdb processed the immunoSEQ multiplex PCR reads anew with MiXCR; each CDR3 protein has one entry. The sample has around 140,000 distinct CDR3 sequences, 75% to 90% seen once; the top ten hold roughly 0.5%. Specimen: CD8+ T cells from PBMCs. The receptor source for this set is a human donor with multiple sclerosis.

The chain links TRBV19 to TRBJ1-1, with a possible D match to TRBD1 (6 bases). CDR1 and CDR2 from the germline V gene are LNHDA and SQIVND (reference sequence). The CDR3 covers 17 residues. Trimming left V 7 bases short and J 4 bases short, with 25 bases between. The CDR3 loop reads CASISTTGNEWSTEAFF. For the CDR3, the DNA is TGTGCCAGTATTAGTACGACAGGCAACGAATGGAGCACTGAAGCTTTCTTT.

The chain links TRBV5-8 to TRBJ2-3; D is possibly TRBD2 (6 bases). The germline V gene encodes CDR1 SGHTS and CDR2 YDEGEE. This CDR3 spans 17 amino acids. V was shortened by 4 bases and J by 4 bases, with 22 bases between the two germline ends. DNA for the CDR3: TGTGCCAGCAGCCTCGAATCTTCAGGGACTGGGGCAGATACGCAGTATTTT. Its protein is CASSLESSGTGADTQYF.

CDR3 sequence (DNA): TGTGCCAGCGGGGATTATAGCAATCAGCCCCAGCATTTT. This codes for CASGDYSNQPQHF. The chain combines TRBV6-1 with TRBJ1-5; no clear D. In germline, CDR1 is MNHNS, CDR2 SASEGT. There are 13 residues in the CDR3. Trimming cost V 8 bases and J 0 bases, with 8 bases left between them.

V gene TRBV6-5 combines with J gene TRBJ2-6, with TRBD1 as a possible D gene (6 bases). From germline, CDR1 is MNHEY and CDR2 SVGAGI. The CDR3 contains 18 residues. V was cut by 2 bases and J by 0 bases, with 14 bases left in between. The CDR3 is CASSYPAGASSGANVLTF. CDR3 coding DNA: TGTGCCAGCAGTTACCCGGCAGGGGCGAGCTCTGGGGCCAACGTCCTGACTTTC.

Only one count was recorded for this clonotype. V and J are TRBV7-9 and TRBJ2-5, with 7 bases aligning to TRBD2. The CDR3 is 15 amino acids. The V segment lost 5 bases and the J segment 4 bases; nucleotides outside the gene matches: 10. Germline CDR1 and CDR2: SEHNR and FQNEAQ (reference sequence). CDR3 residues: CASSHSARESETQYF. CDR3 DNA sequence: TGTGCCAGCAGCCACTCGGCGCGGGAGTCAGAGACCCAGTACTTC.

The chain carries TRBV5-6 and TRBJ1-5, with D possibly matching TRBD1 (5 bases). The germline CDR1 and CDR2 sequences are SGHDT and YYEEEE. This CDR3 contains 14 residues. Trimming took off 0 bases at V and 7 bases at J, with 11 bases between the two ends. The CDR3 spells CASSLEGVGQPQHF. The CDR3 bases are TGTGCCAGCAGCTTGGAAGGGGTTGGCCAGCCCCAGCATTTT.

This clonotype was seen a handful of times. The chain couples TRBV7-2 to TRBJ2-7; D perhaps matches TRBD2 (6 bases). This CDR3 has 15 amino acids. Germline lookup yields CDR1 SGHTA and CDR2 FQGNSA. Trimming stripped 1 base from V and 3 bases from J, with 13 bases between. The CDR3 sequence is CASSLGGTVFYEQYV. The CDR3 DNA reads TGTGCCAGCAGCTTAGGCGGGACGGTTTTCTACGAGCAGTACGTC.

The chain joins TRBV20-1 to TRBJ1-6, with TRBD1 as a possible D gene (6 bases). Germline assignment: CDR1 DFQATT and CDR2 SNEGSKA (reference sequence). V lost 3 bases and J lost 9, with 21 bases in between. There are 16 residues in the CDR3. CDR3 sequence reads: CSARVTGAGMSSPLHF. Here the CDR3 DNA reads TGCAGTGCTAGGGTCACGGGGGCCGGTATGAGTTCACCCCTCCACTTT.

The V gene is TRBV3-1, the J gene TRBJ1-2; D gene ambiguous. Germline V CDR1 and CDR2: LGHDT, YNNKEL (reference sequence). The CDR3 runs to 14 residues. V lost 0 bases and J lost 4, with 9 bases in between. CDR3 sequence reads: CASSQDGRSYGYTF. CDR3 nucleotide sequence: TGTGCCAGCAGCCAAGATGGGAGAAGCTATGGCTACACCTTC. The full variable domain, rest sourced from reference TRBV3-1 and TRBJ1-2, is DTAVSQTPKYLVTQMGNDKSIKCEQNLGHDTMYWYKQDSKKFLKIMFSYNNKELIINETVPNRFSPKSPDKAHLNLHINSLELGDSAVYFCASSQDGRSYGYTFGSGTRLTVV.

The chain joins TRBV24-1 to TRBJ1-5, with D unclear. The CDR3 covers 13 residues. The V and J ends lost 9 bases and 1 base respectively, with 9 bases between them. The germline gives CDR1 KGHDR, CDR2 SFDVKD. CDR3 DNA sequence: TGTGCCACCGACGACGGCAGCAATCAGCCCCAGCATTTT. It translates to CATDDGSNQPQHF.

The chain links TRBV7-3 to TRBJ2-7, with D possibly matching TRBD2 (6 bases). The V gene lost 5 bases and the J gene lost 1 base, with 18 bases spanning the gap. This CDR3 is built from 16 residues. CDR1 SGHTA and CDR2 FQGTGA come from the germline V gene. The CDR3 nucleotides are TGTGCCAGCAGCGGCAGTGGGGGGTACGCATCCTACGAGCAGTACGTC. Translating it yields CASSGSGGYASYEQYV.

The rearrangement links TRBV6-2 or TRBV6-3 to TRBJ1-5; no definite D call. This CDR3 spans 13 amino acids. Per the germline V gene, CDR1 is MNHEY and CDR2 is SVGEGT. Trimming cost V 8 bases and J 4 bases, with 12 bases left between them. CDR3 loop: CASHLRENQPQHF. The CDR3 DNA reads TGTGCCAGCCATCTCCGGGAGAATCAGCCCCAGCATTTT.

The chain recombines TRBV6-1 with TRBJ2-7; D remains unclear. The CDR3 has 16 amino acids. The V gene lost 2 bases and the J gene lost 0 bases, with 14 bases spanning the gap. Germline V lookup: CDR1 MNHNS, CDR2 SASEGT. The CDR3 DNA is TGTGCCAGCAGTGAACTGGTCACCTCGAACTCCTACGAGCAGTACTTC. Its translation: CASSELVTSNSYEQYF.

This clonotype occurred a few times. This chain links TRBV6-1 with TRBJ1-3; perhaps TRBD1 as D (6 bases). Germline-derived CDR1 and CDR2 are MNHNS and SASEGT. This CDR3 has 15 residues. Trimming took off 6 bases at V and 4 bases at J, with 16 bases between the two ends. As DNA, the CDR3 is TGTGCCAGCAGCTCCATCGGACAGTTAGGAAACACCATATATTTT. This translates into CASSSIGQLGNTIYF.

The chain has TRBV5-6 and TRBJ2-7; tentatively, D is TRBD1 or TRBD2 (5 bases each). Trimming took 4 bases from V and 1 from J, leaving 9 bases between them. The germline V gene encodes CDR1 SGHDT and CDR2 YYEEEE. The CDR3 extends over 13 amino acids. The CDR3 sequence: CASSLWGSYEQYF. CDR3 in DNA: TGTGCCAGCAGCCTATGGGGGTCCTACGAGCAGTACTTC.

This sequence joins TRBV28 and TRBJ1-1; TRBD1 aligns across 8 bases. CDR1 is MDHEN, CDR2 SYDVKM, per germline. V lost 5 bases to trimming and J lost 0 bases; unmatched junction nucleotides: 5. The CDR3 totals 15 residues. The CDR3 here is CASSLTGGMNTEAFF. In nucleotides, the CDR3 is TGTGCCAGCAGTCTTACAGGGGGGATGAACACTGAAGCTTTCTTT.

The CDR3 DNA sequence: TGTGCCAGCAGCTTCGGCTACAGGGTTGCTGACGAGCAGTACTTC. Encoded protein: CASSFGYRVADEQYF. The chain has TRBV7-2 and TRBJ2-7; D might be TRBD1 (6 bases). Germline CDR1 is SGHTA and CDR2 is FQGNSA. V lost 3 bases to trimming and J lost 5 bases, with 17 bases between them. This CDR3 spans 15 amino acids.

The chain links TRBV6-5 to TRBJ2-2; D is possibly TRBD2 (6 bases). The germline V gene has CDR1 MNHEY and CDR2 SVGAGI. V lost 6 bases and J 4 bases, leaving 15 bases between the germline ends. The CDR3 has 15 residues. CDR3 loop: CASSPWGVGTGELFF. CDR3 in DNA: TGTGCCAGCAGCCCCTGGGGGGTGGGCACCGGGGAGCTGTTTTTT.

The chain has TRBV20-1 and TRBJ1-4, with D perhaps TRBD1 (5 bases). Trimming stripped 0 bases from V and 8 bases from J, with 19 bases between. Germline lookup yields CDR1 DFQATT and CDR2 SNEGSKA (reference sequence). The CDR3 extends over 16 amino acids. This CDR3 reads CSAREGVWDLPEKLFF. The CDR3 DNA reads as TGCAGTGCTAGAGAGGGGGTGTGGGACCTCCCCGAAAAACTGTTTTTT.

The J gene is TRBJ1-2, the V gene TRBV2, with D perhaps TRBD1 (5 bases). The CDR3 totals 14 residues. Trimming removed 11 bases from V and 8 bases from J, with 24 bases in between. The V gene's germline CDR1 is SNHLY and CDR2 FYNNEI. In DNA, the CDR3 is TGTGCCCCTGCTAAGCGGCAGGGACTAGAGGGCTACACCTTC. Its protein is CAPAKRQGLEGYTF.

This chain connects TRBV11-3 to TRBJ2-6; the D is unclear. The germline V gene has CDR1 SGHNT and CDR2 YENEEA. CDR3 length: 15 residues. The V gene lost 2 bases and the J gene lost 1 base, with 6 bases spanning the gap. CDR3: CASSLTPSGANVLTF. The DNA of the CDR3 is TGTGCCAGCAGCTTAACACCATCTGGGGCCAACGTCCTGACTTTC.

This clonotype was recorded once. The rearrangement links TRBV6-2 or TRBV6-3 to TRBJ1-2; D gene ambiguous. CDR3 length: 18 residues. The V and J ends lost 5 bases and 2 bases respectively, with 24 bases between them. Germline CDR1 reads MNHEY; CDR2 reads SVGEGT. The CDR3 region has the DNA TGTGCCAGCAGTCCAATCGACCTTAAAAATGAACTGAACTATGGCTACACCTTC. It codes for CASSPIDLKNELNYGYTF.

The CDR3: CASSKEGQRAFF. The CDR3 DNA follows: TGTGCCAGCAGCAAAGAGGGGCAACGGGCTTTCTTT. The chain couples TRBV21-1 to TRBJ1-1; the tabulated D call, TRBD1, remains unverified against the DNA. TRBV21-1 is marked as a pseudogene. CDR3 length: 12 amino acids.

V is TRBV2 and J is TRBJ1-2, with TRBD1 as a possible D gene (5 bases). The CDR3 has 15 residues. V was clipped by 2 bases and J by 3 bases, with 13 bases between them. Per the germline V gene, CDR1 is SNHLY and CDR2 is FYNNEI. For the CDR3, the DNA is TGTGCCAGCAGTGAAACCCAGGGACTCTACTATGGCTACACCTTC. It is translated as CASSETQGLYYGYTF.

This chain uses TRBV2 with TRBJ1-4, with D possibly matching TRBD1 (5 bases). CDR3 size: 17 residues. Trimming took off 4 bases at V and 0 bases at J, with 15 bases between the two ends. Per the germline V gene, CDR1 is SNHLY and CDR2 is FYNNEI. In nucleotides, the CDR3 is TGTGCCAGCAGTGGGTGGGGCGGAACGTCAACTAATGAAAAACTGTTTTTT. Residues: CASSGWGGTSTNEKLFF.

Only a few counts were recorded for this clonotype. V is TRBV20-1 and J is TRBJ1-1; D remains unclear. The ends were cut back, 4 bases at V and 6 bases at J, with 9 bases in the middle. Looked up from germline, CDR1 is DFQATT and CDR2 is SNEGSKA (reference sequence). CDR3 length: 11 residues. The CDR3 region is CSAKGPPEAFF. Here the CDR3 DNA reads TGCAGTGCTAAAGGTCCGCCTGAAGCTTTCTTT.

V gene TRBV7-2 combines with J gene TRBJ2-7, with D possibly TRBD1 on 6 matching bases. Trimming removed 3 bases at V and 3 bases at J, with 12 bases between. Germline assignment: CDR1 SGHTA and CDR2 FQGNSA. CDR3 length equals 14 residues. In DNA form, the CDR3 reads TGTGCCAGCAGCTTGGGACGACAGGACTACGAGCAGTACTTC. Residues: CASSLGRQDYEQYF.

The CDR3 DNA reads TGTGCCAGCAGCTTAGCTGGAGGGGTCAACGAGCAGTACTTC. Protein sequence: CASSLAGGVNEQYF. The rearrangement joins TRBV7-9 to TRBJ2-7; tentatively, D is TRBD2 (6 bases). Germline values: CDR1 SEHNR, CDR2 FQNEAQ (reference sequence). The CDR3 has 14 residues. V was pared by 0 bases and J by 5 bases, with 11 bases between.

This rearrangement joins TRBV27 to TRBJ2-6; either TRBD1 or TRBD2 may supply D (5 bases each). The CDR3 extends over 16 amino acids. CDR1 is MNHEY and CDR2 is SMNVEV in the germline V gene (reference sequence). V was shortened by 4 bases and J by 0 bases, with 10 bases between the two germline ends. In DNA, the CDR3 is TGTGCCAGCAGTTCGGGACCCGGCTCTGGGGCCAACGTCCTGACTTTC. It codes for CASSSGPGSGANVLTF. The variable domain in full, completed from reference TRBV27 and TRBJ2-6, reads EAQVTQNPRYLITVTGKKLTVTCSQNMNHEYMSWYRQDPGLGLRQIYYSMNVEVTDKGDVPEGYKVSRKEKRNFPLILESPSPNQTSLYFCASSSGPGSGANVLTFGAGSRLTVL.

V and J are TRBV30 and TRBJ2-1, with TRBD2 matching 7 bases. J lost 13 bases, V lost 7 bases, and 7 bases had no gene match. The CDR3 runs to 10 residues. CDR1 is GTSNPN, CDR2 SVGIG, per germline (reference sequence). The CDR3 reads CAYDKAGQFF. CDR3 DNA sequence: TGTGCCTACGACAAAGCGGGACAGTTCTTC. Full variable domain (remainder filled in from reference TRBV30 and TRBJ2-1): SQTIHQWPATLVQPVGSPLSLECTVEGTSNPNLYWYRQAAGRGLQLLFYSVGIGQISSEVPQNLSASRPQDRQFILSSKKLLLSDSGFYLCAYDKAGQFFGPGTRLTVL.

This chain uses TRBV27 with TRBJ2-1; the D call may be TRBD1 or TRBD2 (5 bases each). The CDR3 is made up of 15 amino acids. V dropped 3 bases and J dropped 2 bases, with 11 bases sitting between them. Germline-derived CDR1 and CDR2 are MNHEY and SMNVEV (reference sequence). The CDR3 DNA follows: TGTGCCAGCAGTTTTCCGGGGCCACCCTACAATGAGCAGTTCTTC. Residues: CASSFPGPPYNEQFF.